Listed below are T cell receptor beta chains from one sample, sequenced in a study of T cell responses to AZD1222 COVID-19 vaccine. The method was immunoSEQ multiplex PCR; TCRdb's version includes in-frame clones alone and lacks a portion of them. The repertoire holds under 150,000 clones, with around nine tenths as singletons. Sequenced here: peripheral blood, sampled on day 0 of AZD1222 vaccination. Receptors were obtained from an adult in good health. Each CDR3 is given with its conserved first and last residue. Each record gives: CDR3 DNA, CDR3 protein, clone size, V gene, J gene, D gene. D genes are given only for firm matches. Only some rows state a clone size, as once, few, many or a class for expanded clones.

DNA: TGTGCCACAGCCGGAGCGGGAGATGAGCAGTTCTTC
CDR3: CATAGAGDEQFF
size: .
V: TRBV10-3
J: TRBJ2-1
D: TRBD2

DNA: TGTGCCACCGGGACGGGATTTAGCACAGATACGCAGTATTTT
CDR3: CATGTGFSTDTQYF
size: .
V: TRBV2
J: TRBJ2-3
D: .

DNA: TGTGCCAGCACTTTAAGCGTAAATCGTGGCGGGGTGAAGGGGATTAGCAATCAGCCCCAGCATTTT
CDR3: CASTLSVNRGGVKGISNQPQHF
size: once
V: TRBV28
J: TRBJ1-5
D: .

DNA: TGTGCCAGCAGTTACAAGTTCGGATCTCCCGGGGAGCTGTTTTTT
CDR3: CASSYKFGSPGELFF
size: .
V: TRBV6-5
J: TRBJ2-2
D: .

DNA: TGTGCCAGCGCCCGTCGTCAAGCGAACACCGGGGAGCTGTTTTTT
CDR3: CASARRQANTGELFF
size: .
V: TRBV7-2
J: TRBJ2-2
D: .

DNA: TGTGCCAGCAGTTCACTAGCGGGAGGGCTGTACGAGCAGTACTTC
CDR3: CASSSLAGGLYEQYF
size: .
V: TRBV28
J: TRBJ2-7
D: TRBD2

DNA: TGTGCCAGCAGTGCCCGACGGTGGAACACTGAAGCTTTCTTT
CDR3: CASSARRWNTEAFF
size: .
V: TRBV2
J: TRBJ1-1
D: .

DNA: TGCAGCGTCAAGGGAGTTGGGGAGACCCAGTACTTC
CDR3: CSVKGVGETQYF
size: .
V: TRBV29-1
J: TRBJ2-5
D: .

DNA: TGCGCCAGCAGAAGCGGGAGGGCCGGTGATACGCAGTATTTT
CDR3: CASRSGRAGDTQYF
size: .
V: TRBV10-2
J: TRBJ2-3
D: TRBD2

DNA: TGTGCCAGCAGTTACTCTCGGGGGGGCCGGTTCTTC
CDR3: CASSYSRGGRFF
size: .
V: TRBV6-2/TRBV6-3
J: TRBJ2-1
D: TRBD2

DNA: .
CDR3: CASSFFGSDTEAFF
size: .
V: TRBV7-9
J: TRBJ1-1
D: .

DNA: TGCGCCAGCAGCTCGGTCGGGGGGGCCTACGAGCAGTACTTC
CDR3: CASSSVGGAYEQYF
size: .
V: TRBV4-1
J: TRBJ2-7
D: TRBD2

DNA: TGTGCCAGCAGCGCGACAGGGGGCTACGGCTCCTACGAGCAGTACTTC
CDR3: CASSATGGYGSYEQYF
size: .
V: TRBV9
J: TRBJ2-7
D: TRBD1

DNA: TGTGCCAGCAGATCTTCTGGGGGGGAGCCGGAGGCTTTCTTT
CDR3: CASRSSGGEPEAFF
size: .
V: TRBV27
J: TRBJ1-1
D: .

DNA: TGTGCCAGCAGCCAAGAATATGGTGAAAAACTGTTTTTT
CDR3: CASSQEYGEKLFF
size: .
V: TRBV3-1/TRBV3-2
J: TRBJ1-4
D: .

DNA: TGCGCCAGCAGCTTGGGCCAGGGGTCAGATACGCAGTATTTT
CDR3: CASSLGQGSDTQYF
size: .
V: TRBV5-1
J: TRBJ2-3
D: .

DNA: TGTGCCAGCAGCTTAGCTGGCCCGACTAGCGGGAAGAACAATGAGCAGTTCTTC
CDR3: CASSLAGPTSGKNNEQFF
size: .
V: TRBV7-2
J: TRBJ2-1
D: TRBD2

DNA: TGTGCCAGCAACCTTTTGGCGGGGGAAGAGACCCAGTACTTC
CDR3: CASNLLAGEETQYF
size: .
V: TRBV7-9
J: TRBJ2-5
D: TRBD2

DNA: TGTGCCAGCCCCCCGACTAGCGGGGGCTCGAACACCGGGGAGCTGTTTTTT
CDR3: CASPPTSGGSNTGELFF
size: .
V: TRBV7-9
J: TRBJ2-2
D: TRBD2

DNA: TGTGCCAGCAGTTTTGATCTAGGGTTTAACACAGATACGCAGTATTTT
CDR3: CASSFDLGFNTDTQYF
size: .
V: TRBV28
J: TRBJ2-3
D: .

DNA: TGTGCCAGCAGCGTAGGGGATGCAGATACGCAGTATTTT
CDR3: CASSVGDADTQYF
size: .
V: TRBV9
J: TRBJ2-3
D: .

DNA: TGTGCCAGCAGCGTTTGGATCTTAAATCAGCCCCAGCATTTT
CDR3: CASSVWILNQPQHF
size: .
V: TRBV7-8
J: TRBJ1-5
D: .

DNA: TGCGCCAGCAGGCTAGGACTAGCGGGAAACAATGAGCAGTTCTTC
CDR3: CASRLGLAGNNEQFF
size: .
V: TRBV4-3
J: TRBJ2-1
D: TRBD2

DNA: TGTGCCAGCAGCACTTTTAGGCGGGGACCTAAGGCCAATGAGCAGTTCTTC
CDR3: CASSTFRRGPKANEQFF
size: .
V: TRBV6-2/TRBV6-3
J: TRBJ2-1
D: .

DNA: TGTGCCAGCAGCTTAAGGGGGTGGGCCCAAGAGACCCAGTACTTC
CDR3: CASSLRGWAQETQYF
size: .
V: TRBV7-3
J: TRBJ2-5
D: .

DNA: TGTGCCAGCAGTTTGGGTCAGCCCCAGCATTTT
CDR3: CASSLGQPQHF
size: .
V: TRBV28
J: TRBJ1-5
D: .

DNA: TGTGCCAGCAGCTTCGGATCAAATGAGCAGTTCTTC
CDR3: CASSFGSNEQFF
size: .
V: TRBV7-9
J: TRBJ2-1
D: .

DNA: TGTGCCAGCAGCCGCCTTGGGAATAGCAATCAGCCCCAGCATTTT
CDR3: CASSRLGNSNQPQHF
size: once
V: TRBV5-5
J: TRBJ1-5
D: .

DNA: TGTGCCAGCAGTTTACCCGGGGACAGAAACACCATATATTTT
CDR3: CASSLPGDRNTIYF
size: .
V: TRBV28
J: TRBJ1-3
D: .

DNA: TGTGCCAGCAGTCCCGGGACAGGGGCGTACGAGCAGTACTTC
CDR3: CASSPGTGAYEQYF
size: .
V: TRBV28
J: TRBJ2-7
D: TRBD1

DNA: TGTGCCAGCAGCCAAGAACAGCGGGCCTCCCTTACTACTAGGCAGTTCTTC
CDR3: CASSQEQRASLTTRQFF
size: .
V: TRBV4-2
J: TRBJ2-1
D: .

DNA: TGTGCCAGCAGTCCCAGGACTAGCCTTTTCGAGCAGTACTTC
CDR3: CASSPRTSLFEQYF
size: .
V: TRBV6-5
J: TRBJ2-7
D: TRBD2

DNA: TGTGCCAGCTCAGAAAGACAGGATCAGCCCCAGCATTTT
CDR3: CASSERQDQPQHF
size: few
V: TRBV18
J: TRBJ1-5
D: .

DNA: TGCGCCAGCAGCTTGGACAGTCCCTCCTATAATTCACCCCTCCACTTT
CDR3: CASSLDSPSYNSPLHF
size: .
V: TRBV5-1
J: TRBJ1-6
D: .

DNA: TGTGCCAGCAGCTCAAGGGGGGGGAGGTCACCCCTCCACTTT
CDR3: CASSSRGGRSPLHF
size: once
V: TRBV7-9
J: TRBJ1-6
D: .

DNA: TGTGCCAGCAGCTTACCAGGGGGGCAGGTAGCCAAAAACATTCAGTACTTC
CDR3: CASSLPGGQVAKNIQYF
size: .
V: TRBV28
J: TRBJ2-4
D: .

DNA: TGTGCCAGCGGAAACAGGGCGATCTCTGGAAACACCATATATTTT
CDR3: CASGNRAISGNTIYF
size: few
V: TRBV6-5
J: TRBJ1-3
D: .

DNA: TGTGCCAGCTCACCAGACGGTCGATTTGAAGCTTTCTTT
CDR3: CASSPDGRFEAFF
size: .
V: TRBV18
J: TRBJ1-1
D: .

DNA: TGCGCCAGCACCCTGGTGGCGAGCACCGGGGAGCTGTTTTTT
CDR3: CASTLVASTGELFF
size: .
V: TRBV5-1
J: TRBJ2-2
D: .

DNA: TGTGCCAGCAGTTCTCCCGGGACAGGGGGCCAAAATGAGCAGTTCTTC
CDR3: CASSSPGTGGQNEQFF
size: .
V: TRBV28
J: TRBJ2-1
D: TRBD1

DNA: TGCGCCAGCAGCTTACAGGGAAACACTGAAGCTTTCTTT
CDR3: CASSLQGNTEAFF
size: .
V: TRBV5-1
J: TRBJ1-1
D: .

DNA: TGTGCCAGCAGCTTAGGGACTTCCTCCTACGAGCAGTACTTC
CDR3: CASSLGTSSYEQYF
size: .
V: TRBV5-6
J: TRBJ2-7
D: .

DNA: TGTGCCAGCAGCTCAGGGGAGACCCAGTACTTC
CDR3: CASSSGETQYF
size: .
V: TRBV7-7
J: TRBJ2-5
D: .

DNA: TGTGCCAGCAGCGTATATCCGAGCACAGATACGCAGTATTTT
CDR3: CASSVYPSTDTQYF
size: .
V: TRBV9
J: TRBJ2-3
D: .

DNA: TGTGCCAGCAGCTTTAAGCTTAGCGGGAGTGCGGATGAGCAGTTCTTC
CDR3: CASSFKLSGSADEQFF
size: .
V: TRBV11-3
J: TRBJ2-1
D: TRBD2

DNA: TGTGCCAGCAGCTTGACAGGGAATAGCAATCAGCCCCAGCATTTT
CDR3: CASSLTGNSNQPQHF
size: .
V: TRBV7-2
J: TRBJ1-5
D: TRBD1

DNA: TGTGCCATCAGGGGGGACAGGGCGGGCACTGAAGCTTTCTTT
CDR3: CAIRGDRAGTEAFF
size: .
V: TRBV10-3
J: TRBJ1-1
D: TRBD1

DNA: TGCGCCAGCGATCTCCGACAGGGGTCAAATGGCTACACCTTC
CDR3: CASDLRQGSNGYTF
size: .
V: TRBV10-1
J: TRBJ1-2
D: TRBD1

DNA: TGTGCTAGCGGTATGGGGGCGAACACCGGGGAGCTGTTTTTT
CDR3: CASGMGANTGELFF
size: .
V: TRBV7-7
J: TRBJ2-2
D: .

DNA: TGCGCCAGCAGCTTGGAGGGGAAGATCCAAGAGACCCAGTACTTC
CDR3: CASSLEGKIQETQYF
size: .
V: TRBV5-1
J: TRBJ2-5
D: .

DNA: TGTGCCAGCAGCTTAGATCCCTCCTACGAGCAGTACTTC
CDR3: CASSLDPSYEQYF
size: .
V: TRBV11-2
J: TRBJ2-7
D: .

DNA: TGCAGCGTTGGACGGGCGACACCCTTGCAGGTAGTAGATACGCAGTATTTT
CDR3: CSVGRATPLQVVDTQYF
size: .
V: TRBV29-1
J: TRBJ2-3
D: .

DNA: TGCGCCAGCAGCCAGGGGTTAGATGAGCAGTTCTTC
CDR3: CASSQGLDEQFF
size: .
V: TRBV4-1
J: TRBJ2-1
D: .

DNA: TGTGCCAGCACCCCCGGGACAGGGGGTTACGGCTACACCTTC
CDR3: CASTPGTGGYGYTF
size: .
V: TRBV11-2
J: TRBJ1-2
D: TRBD1

DNA: TGTGCCACCACGGGACTAGCGGGGGGTGTGAGAGAGACCCAGTACTTC
CDR3: CATTGLAGGVRETQYF
size: .
V: TRBV11-2
J: TRBJ2-5
D: TRBD2